This T cell receptor (beta chain) was identified during a study of cytomegalovirus exposure and HLA in healthy donors. About this clone itself: The target antigen is unknown.

TCRdb's table, derived via immunoSEQ multiplex PCR, lists solely in-frame clones and lacks some. The sample has some 140,000 clones; just under 85% are singletons. Study results and caveats: The study designated 150 to 200 TCR beta chains cytomegalovirus-associated.

The V end lost 7 bases, the J end lost 4 bases, and 8 bases lay between the germline ends. The CDR3 totals 12 residues. CDR1 and CDR2 (germline): LNHDA, SQIVND (reference sequence). The chain couples TRBV19 to TRBJ1-5; D gene uncertain. Sequencing input: PBMCs. This receptor was obtained from a woman aged 30 to 39 in good health and CMV-seronegative. CDR3 residues: CASTSLNQPQHF. For the CDR3, the DNA is TGTGCCAGTACCTCTCTGAATCAGCCCCAGCATTTT. Drawing the rest from reference TRBV19 and TRBJ1-5, the complete variable domain is DGGITQSPKYLFRKEGQNVTLSCEQNLNHDAMYWYRQDPGQGLRLIYYSQIVNDFQKGDIAEGYSVSREKKESFPLTVTSAQKNPTAFYLCASTSLNQPQHFGDGTRLSIL.